The clone carrying this TCR beta chain has a handful of counts. No antigen is known for it. These data originate in a study of T-cell memory formation after mild COVID-19. General observations from the study: Some SARS-CoV-2-responding clones were already detected in memory before infection. Contracting CD4+ clones were located mainly in CM and EM, and CD8+ clones in EMRA. Whereas later expanders leaned CD4+, clones contracting day 15 to 85 showed a balanced CD4/CD8 makeup.

Trimming removed 6 bases at V and 3 bases at J, with 12 bases between. This CDR3 has 13 amino acids. Per the germline V gene, CDR1 is MNHEY and CDR2 is SVGEGT. Constant-segment primers and 5'RACE yielded cDNA libraries for TCR alpha and TCR beta, each carrying sample barcodes and UMIs. From the 5' RACE reads, TCRdb called clonotypes with MiXCR, one entry per CDR3 protein. The table records 190,000 or so distinct CDR3 sequences, around 25% of them present only once. This TCR came from an adult woman who had mild COVID-19 (a few samples of this study predate the infection). Cell type and time point are not known. Sequences were obtained from PBMCs or a T cell subset sorted from them (not recorded which). The rearrangement joins TRBV6-2 or TRBV6-3 to TRBJ2-7, with D possibly being TRBD1 or TRBD2 (5 bases each). The CDR3 DNA sequence: TGTGCCAGCAGCCGAGGGGTAGTCTACGAGCAGTACTTC. Translating it yields CASSRGVVYEQYF.